Described below is a single T cell receptor (beta chain) sequence and its context. Vbeta (60) and Jbeta (13) primers were used in the PCR. Using immunoSEQ multiplex PCR, the repertoire was profiled, and TCRdb retains in-frame clones only, with some absent. The data hold more than 110,000 clones, with 76% observed a single time. The data are from a study of cytomegalovirus exposure and HLA in healthy donors. The germline V gene encodes CDR1 SGHRS and CDR2 YFSETQ. V lost 0 bases and J lost 1, with 7 bases in between. CDR3 size: 14 residues. V is TRBV5-1 and J is TRBJ1-1, with a tentative D call TRBD1 (6 bases). This receptor was identified in a young man in good health and CMV-seronegative. The source material was PBMCs. The CDR3 DNA sequence: TGCGCCAGCAGCTTGGACAGGGCGAACACTGAAGCTTTCTTT. Encoded protein: CASSLDRANTEAFF.